This T cell receptor (beta chain) was recovered during a study of breast tumors, draining lymph nodes, adjacent tissues. Study-wide results and caveats: The data were judged consistent with most tumor T cells coming from lymph node and expanding in tumor. Compared with lymph nodes, tumors were less diverse; compared with nontumor tissue, more.

Samples came from axillary lymph nodes draining the breast cancer. As to this clonotype: No antigen is known for it.

This CDR3 comprises 16 residues. Trimming took 0 bases from V and 1 from J, leaving 13 bases between them. Germline V gives CDR1 MGHRA, CDR2 YSYEKL. TCRdb re-called the multiplex PCR reads through MiXCR, storing one row per CDR3 protein. The sample has roughly 130,000 distinct CDR3 sequences, 15% to 20% seen once. The chain links TRBV4-1 to TRBJ2-7; D might be TRBD1 (5 bases). This clonotype was sampled from a female donor with breast cancer. Some clones in this sample may be carry-over from other donors' samples. What was sequenced was axillary lymph node tissue. The CDR3 loop is CASSQDGRVDSYEQYF. For the CDR3, the DNA is TGCGCCAGCAGCCAAGATGGCAGGGTCGATTCCTACGAGCAGTACTTC.